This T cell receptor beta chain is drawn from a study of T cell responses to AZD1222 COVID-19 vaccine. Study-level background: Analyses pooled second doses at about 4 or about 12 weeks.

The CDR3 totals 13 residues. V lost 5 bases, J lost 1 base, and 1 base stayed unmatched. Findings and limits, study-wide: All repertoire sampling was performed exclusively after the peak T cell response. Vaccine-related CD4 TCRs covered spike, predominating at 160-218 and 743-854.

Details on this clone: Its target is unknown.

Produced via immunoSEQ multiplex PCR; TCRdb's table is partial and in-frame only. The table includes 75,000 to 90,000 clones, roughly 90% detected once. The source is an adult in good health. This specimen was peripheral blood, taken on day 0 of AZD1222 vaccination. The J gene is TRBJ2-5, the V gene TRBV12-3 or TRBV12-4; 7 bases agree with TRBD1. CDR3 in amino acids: CASSRTGQETQYF. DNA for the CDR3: TGTGCCAGCAGTCGGACAGGCCAAGAGACCCAGTACTTC.